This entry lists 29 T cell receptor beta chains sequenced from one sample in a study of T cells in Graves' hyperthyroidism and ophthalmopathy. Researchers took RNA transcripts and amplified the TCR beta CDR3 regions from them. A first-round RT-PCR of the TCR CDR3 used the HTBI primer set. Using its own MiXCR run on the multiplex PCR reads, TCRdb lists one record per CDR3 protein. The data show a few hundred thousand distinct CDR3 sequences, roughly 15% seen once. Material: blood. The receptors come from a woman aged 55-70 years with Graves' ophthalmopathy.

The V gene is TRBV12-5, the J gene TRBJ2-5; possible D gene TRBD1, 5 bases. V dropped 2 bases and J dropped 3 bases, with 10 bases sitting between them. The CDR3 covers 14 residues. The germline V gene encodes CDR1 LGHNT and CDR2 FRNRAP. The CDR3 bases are TGTGCTAGTGGTTTGCTCCCAGGGAAAGAGACCCAGTACTTC. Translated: CASGLLPGKETQYF.

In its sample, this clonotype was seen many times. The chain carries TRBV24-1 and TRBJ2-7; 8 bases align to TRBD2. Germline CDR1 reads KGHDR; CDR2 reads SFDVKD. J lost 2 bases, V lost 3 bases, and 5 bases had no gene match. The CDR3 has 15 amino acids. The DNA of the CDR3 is TGTGCCACCAGTGATGGACTAGCCGCAACCTACGAGCAGTACTTC. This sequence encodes CATSDGLAATYEQYF.

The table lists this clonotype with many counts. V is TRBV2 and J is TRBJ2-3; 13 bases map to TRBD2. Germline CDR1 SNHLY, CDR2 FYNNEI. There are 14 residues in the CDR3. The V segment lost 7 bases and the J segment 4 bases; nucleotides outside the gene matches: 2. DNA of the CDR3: TGTGCCAGCATAGGACTAGCGGGAGCAGATACGCAGTATTTT. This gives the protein CASIGLAGADTQYF.

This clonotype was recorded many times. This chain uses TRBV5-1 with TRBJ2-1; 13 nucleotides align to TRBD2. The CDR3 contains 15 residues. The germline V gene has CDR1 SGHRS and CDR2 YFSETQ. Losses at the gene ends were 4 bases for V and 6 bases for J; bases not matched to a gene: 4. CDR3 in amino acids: CASSRTSGSSNEQFF. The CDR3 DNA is TGCGCCAGCAGCCGGACTAGCGGGAGTAGCAATGAGCAGTTCTTC.

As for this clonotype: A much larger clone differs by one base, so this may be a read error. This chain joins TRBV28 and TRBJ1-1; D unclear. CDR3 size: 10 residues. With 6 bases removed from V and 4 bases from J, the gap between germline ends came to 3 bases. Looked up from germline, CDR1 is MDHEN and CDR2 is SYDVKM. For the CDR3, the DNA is TGTGCCAGCAGGGCCACTGAAGCTTTCTTT. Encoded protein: CASRATEAFF.

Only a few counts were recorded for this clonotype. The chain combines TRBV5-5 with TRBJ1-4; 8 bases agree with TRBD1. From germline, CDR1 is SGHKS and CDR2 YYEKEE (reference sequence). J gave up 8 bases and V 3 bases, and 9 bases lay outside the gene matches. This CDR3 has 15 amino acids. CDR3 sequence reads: CASSWEPDRVEKLFF. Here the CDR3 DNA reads TGTGCCAGCAGCTGGGAGCCGGACAGGGTAGAAAAACTGTTTTTT.

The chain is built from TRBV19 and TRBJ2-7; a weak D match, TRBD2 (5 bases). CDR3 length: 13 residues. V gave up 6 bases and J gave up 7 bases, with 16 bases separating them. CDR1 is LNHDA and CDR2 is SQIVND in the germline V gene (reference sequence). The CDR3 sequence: CASRDGVSIEQYF. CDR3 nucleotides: TGTGCCAGTAGGGACGGGGTCTCCATAGAGCAGTACTTC.

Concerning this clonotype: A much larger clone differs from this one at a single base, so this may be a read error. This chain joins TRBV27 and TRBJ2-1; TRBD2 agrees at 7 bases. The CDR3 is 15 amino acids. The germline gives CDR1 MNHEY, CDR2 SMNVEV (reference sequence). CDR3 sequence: CAGSQRDGRNNEQFF. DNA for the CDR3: TGTGCCGGCAGTCAGCGGGACGGGCGGAACAATGAGCAGTTCTTC.

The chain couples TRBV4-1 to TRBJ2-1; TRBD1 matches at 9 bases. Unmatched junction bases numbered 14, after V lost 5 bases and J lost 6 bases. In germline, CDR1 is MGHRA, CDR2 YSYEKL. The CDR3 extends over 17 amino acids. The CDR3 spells CASSTGQGPRSVNEQFF. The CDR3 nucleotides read TGCGCCAGCAGCACGGGACAGGGCCCCCGCTCCGTCAATGAGCAGTTCTTC.

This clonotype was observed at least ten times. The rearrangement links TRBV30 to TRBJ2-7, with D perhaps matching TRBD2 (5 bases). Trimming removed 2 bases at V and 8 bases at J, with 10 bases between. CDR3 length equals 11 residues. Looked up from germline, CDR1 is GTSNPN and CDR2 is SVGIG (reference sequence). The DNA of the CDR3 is TGTGCCTGGAGTCAAGGAGGTCAGCAGTACTTC. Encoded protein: CAWSQGGQQYF.

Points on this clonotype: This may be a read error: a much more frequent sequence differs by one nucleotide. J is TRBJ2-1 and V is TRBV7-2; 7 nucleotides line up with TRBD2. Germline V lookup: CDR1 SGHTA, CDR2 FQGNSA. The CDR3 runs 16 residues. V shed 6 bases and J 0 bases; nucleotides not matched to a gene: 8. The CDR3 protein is CASRTTGGSSYNEQFF. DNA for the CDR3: TGTGCCAGCAGGACCACTGGCGGGAGCTCCTACAATGAGCAGTTCTTC.

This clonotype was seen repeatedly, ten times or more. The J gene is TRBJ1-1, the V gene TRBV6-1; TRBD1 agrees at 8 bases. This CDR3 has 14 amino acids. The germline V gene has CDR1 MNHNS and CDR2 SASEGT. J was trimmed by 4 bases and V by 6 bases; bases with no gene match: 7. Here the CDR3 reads CASRPQGAGTEAFF. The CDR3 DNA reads TGTGCCAGCAGGCCGCAGGGGGCCGGCACTGAAGCTTTCTTT.

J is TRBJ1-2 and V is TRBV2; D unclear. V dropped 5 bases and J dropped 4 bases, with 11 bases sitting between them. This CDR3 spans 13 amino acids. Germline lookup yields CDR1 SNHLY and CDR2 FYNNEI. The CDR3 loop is CASSPGNPYGYTF. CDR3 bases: TGTGCCAGCAGTCCCGGGAACCCCTATGGCTACACCTTC.

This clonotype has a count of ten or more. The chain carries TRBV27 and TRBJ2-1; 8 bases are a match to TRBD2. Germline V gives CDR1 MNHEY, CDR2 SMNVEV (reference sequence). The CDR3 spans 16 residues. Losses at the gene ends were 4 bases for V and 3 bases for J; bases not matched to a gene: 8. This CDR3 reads CASSSSGTRRYNEQFF. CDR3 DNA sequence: TGTGCCAGCAGTTCTTCCGGGACTAGACGCTACAATGAGCAGTTCTTC.

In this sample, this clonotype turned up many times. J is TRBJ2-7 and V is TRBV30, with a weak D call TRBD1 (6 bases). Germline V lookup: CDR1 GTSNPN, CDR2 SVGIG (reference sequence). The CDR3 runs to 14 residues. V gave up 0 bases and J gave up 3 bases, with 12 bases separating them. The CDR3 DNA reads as TGTGCCTGGAGTGTACCAGGGGACGTCTACGAGCAGTACTTC. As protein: CAWSVPGDVYEQYF.

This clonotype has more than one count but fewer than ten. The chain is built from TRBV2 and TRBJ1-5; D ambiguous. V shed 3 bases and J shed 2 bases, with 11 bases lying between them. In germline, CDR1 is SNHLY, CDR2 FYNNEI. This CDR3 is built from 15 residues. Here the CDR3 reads CASSDRGRRNQPQHF. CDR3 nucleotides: TGTGCCAGCAGTGATAGAGGGAGGCGCAATCAGCCCCAGCATTTT. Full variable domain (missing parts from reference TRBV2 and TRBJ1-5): EPEVTQTPSHQVTQMGQEVILRCVPISNHLYFYWYRQILGQKVEFLVSFYNNEISEKSEIFDDQFSVERPDGSNFTLKIRSTKLEDSAMYFCASSDRGRRNQPQHFGDGTRLSIL.

The chain's CDR3 is CASSLLAGGTGANVLTF. DNA of the CDR3: TGTGCCAGTAGTCTCTTGGCAGGGGGAACTGGGGCCAACGTCCTGACTTTC. This chain uses TRBV19 with TRBJ2-6; 7 nucleotides agree with TRBD1. The CDR3 loop spans 17 amino acids. V shed 5 bases and J 2 bases; nucleotides not matched to a gene: 9. Germline lookup yields CDR1 LNHDA and CDR2 SQIVND (reference sequence).

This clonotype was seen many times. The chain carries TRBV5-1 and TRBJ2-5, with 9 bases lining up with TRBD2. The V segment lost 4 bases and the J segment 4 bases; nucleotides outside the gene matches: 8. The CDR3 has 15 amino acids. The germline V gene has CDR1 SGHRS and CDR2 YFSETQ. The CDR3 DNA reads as TGCGCCAGCAGCATTGGATCTAGCGGGATAGAGACCCAGTACTTC. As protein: CASSIGSSGIETQYF.

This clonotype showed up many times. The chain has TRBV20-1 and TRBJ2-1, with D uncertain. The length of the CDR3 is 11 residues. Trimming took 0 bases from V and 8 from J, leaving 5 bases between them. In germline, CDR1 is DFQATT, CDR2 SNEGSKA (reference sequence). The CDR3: CSARDSHEQFF. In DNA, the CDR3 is TGCAGTGCTAGAGATTCCCATGAGCAGTTCTTC.

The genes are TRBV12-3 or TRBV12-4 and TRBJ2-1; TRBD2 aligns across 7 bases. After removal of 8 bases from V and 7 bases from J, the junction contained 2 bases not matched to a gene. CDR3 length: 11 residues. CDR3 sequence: CASSGGNEQFF. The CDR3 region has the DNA TGTGCCAGCTCCGGGGGGAATGAGCAGTTCTTC.

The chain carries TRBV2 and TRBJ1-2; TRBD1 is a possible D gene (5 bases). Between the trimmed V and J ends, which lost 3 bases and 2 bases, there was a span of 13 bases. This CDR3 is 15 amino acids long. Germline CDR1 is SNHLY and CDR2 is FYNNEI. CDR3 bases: TGTGCCAGCAGTGATCAGGGAGGGGCAAACTATGGCTACACCTTC. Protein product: CASSDQGGANYGYTF. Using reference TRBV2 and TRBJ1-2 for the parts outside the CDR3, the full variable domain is EPEVTQTPSHQVTQMGQEVILRCVPISNHLYFYWYRQILGQKVEFLVSFYNNEISEKSEIFDDQFSVERPDGSNFTLKIRSTKLEDSAMYFCASSDQGGANYGYTFGSGTRLTVV.

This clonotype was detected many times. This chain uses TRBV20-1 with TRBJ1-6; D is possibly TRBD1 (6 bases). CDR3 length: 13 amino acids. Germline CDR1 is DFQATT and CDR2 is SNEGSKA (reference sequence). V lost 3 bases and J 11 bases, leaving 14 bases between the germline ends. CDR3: CSASTGSWTPLHF. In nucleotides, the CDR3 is TGCAGTGCTAGTACAGGGAGTTGGACACCCCTCCACTTT.

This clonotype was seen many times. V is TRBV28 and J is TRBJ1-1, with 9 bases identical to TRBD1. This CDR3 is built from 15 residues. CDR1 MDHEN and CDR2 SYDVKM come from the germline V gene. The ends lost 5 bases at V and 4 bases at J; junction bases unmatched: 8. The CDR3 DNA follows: TGTGCCAGCAGTACCTCCGGACAGGGGAGCACTGAAGCTTTCTTT. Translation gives CASSTSGQGSTEAFF.

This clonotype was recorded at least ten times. The CDR3 reads CASSLDRLGAEAFF. CDR3 in DNA: TGTGCCAGCAGTTTGGACAGGTTAGGGGCTGAAGCTTTCTTT. This rearrangement joins TRBV6-1 to TRBJ1-1; TRBD1 agrees at 7 bases. This CDR3 is 14 amino acids long. CDR1 and CDR2 (germline): MNHNS, SASEGT. The ends lost 5 bases at V and 6 bases at J; junction bases unmatched: 9.

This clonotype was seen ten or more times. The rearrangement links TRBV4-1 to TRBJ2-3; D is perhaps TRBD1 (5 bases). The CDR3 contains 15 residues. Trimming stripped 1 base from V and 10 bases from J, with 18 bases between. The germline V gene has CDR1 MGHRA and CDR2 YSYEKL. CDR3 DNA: TGCGCCAGCAGCCAAGGGGGCGCCAGGCCCGTTGCGCAGTATTTT. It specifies CASSQGGARPVAQYF.

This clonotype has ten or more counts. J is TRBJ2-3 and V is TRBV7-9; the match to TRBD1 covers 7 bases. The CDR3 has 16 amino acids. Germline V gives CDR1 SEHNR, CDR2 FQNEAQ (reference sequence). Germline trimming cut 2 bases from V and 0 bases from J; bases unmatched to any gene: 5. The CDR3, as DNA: TGTGCCAGCAGCTTAATACAGGGGATTAGCACAGATACGCAGTATTTT. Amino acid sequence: CASSLIQGISTDTQYF.

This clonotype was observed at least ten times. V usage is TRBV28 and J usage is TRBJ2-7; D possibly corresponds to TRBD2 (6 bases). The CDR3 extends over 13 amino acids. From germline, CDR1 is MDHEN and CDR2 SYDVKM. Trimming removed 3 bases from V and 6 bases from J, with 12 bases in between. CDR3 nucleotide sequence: TGTGCCAGCAGTTTCCCGGGAGTAAGCGAGCAGTACTTC. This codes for CASSFPGVSEQYF.

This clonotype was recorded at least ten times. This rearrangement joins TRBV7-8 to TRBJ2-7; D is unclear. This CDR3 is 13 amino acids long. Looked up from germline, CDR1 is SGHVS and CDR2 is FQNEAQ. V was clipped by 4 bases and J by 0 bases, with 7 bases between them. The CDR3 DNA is TGTGCCAGCAGCTCAACCTTCTCCTACGAGCAGTACTTC. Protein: CASSSTFSYEQYF.

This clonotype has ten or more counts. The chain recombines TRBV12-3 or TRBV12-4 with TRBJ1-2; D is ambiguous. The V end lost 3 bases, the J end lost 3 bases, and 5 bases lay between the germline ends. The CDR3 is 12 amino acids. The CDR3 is CASSFGDYGYTF. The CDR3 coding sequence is TGTGCCAGCAGTTTCGGGGACTATGGCTACACCTTC.